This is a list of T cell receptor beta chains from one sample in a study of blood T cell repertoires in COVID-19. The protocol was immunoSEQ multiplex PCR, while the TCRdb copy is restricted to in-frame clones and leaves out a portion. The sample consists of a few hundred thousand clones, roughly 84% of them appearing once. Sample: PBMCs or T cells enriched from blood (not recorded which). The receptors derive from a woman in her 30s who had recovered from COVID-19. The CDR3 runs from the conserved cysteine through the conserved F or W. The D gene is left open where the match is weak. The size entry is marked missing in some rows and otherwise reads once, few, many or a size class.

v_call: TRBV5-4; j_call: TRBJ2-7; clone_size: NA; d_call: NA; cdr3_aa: CASSLGQGGLAF; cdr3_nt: TGTGCCAGCAGCTTGGGACAGGGAGGCCTCGCCTTC
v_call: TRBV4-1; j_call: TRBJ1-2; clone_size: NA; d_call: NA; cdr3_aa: CASSPGGGHYGYTF; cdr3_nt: TGCGCCAGCAGCCCCGGCGGGGGTCACTATGGCTACACCTTC
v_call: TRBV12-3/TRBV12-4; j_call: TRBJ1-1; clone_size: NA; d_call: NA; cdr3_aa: CASSLLRAEAFF; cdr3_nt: TGTGCCAGCAGTTTACTAAGAGCTGAAGCTTTCTTT
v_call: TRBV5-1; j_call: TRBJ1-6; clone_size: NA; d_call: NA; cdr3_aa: CASSFGQTDNSPLHF; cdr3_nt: TGCGCCAGCAGCTTTGGACAGACCGACAATTCACCCCTCCACTTT
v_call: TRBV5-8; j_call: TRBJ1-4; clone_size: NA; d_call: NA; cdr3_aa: CASSLVTGGEKLFF; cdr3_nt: TGTGCCAGCAGCTTGGTTACGGGGGGCGAAAAACTGTTTTTT
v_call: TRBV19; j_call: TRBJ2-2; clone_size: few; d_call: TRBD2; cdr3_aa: CASSAGGSNKELFF; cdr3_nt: TGTGCCAGTAGTGCGGGGGGAAGCAACAAGGAGCTGTTTTTT
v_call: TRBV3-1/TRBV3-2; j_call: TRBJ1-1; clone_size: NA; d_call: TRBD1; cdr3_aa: CASSHEWTGADSEAFF; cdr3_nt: TGTGCCAGCAGCCATGAATGGACAGGTGCGGACTCTGAAGCTTTCTTT
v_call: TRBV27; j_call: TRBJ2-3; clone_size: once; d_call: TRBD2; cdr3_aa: CASSLSPASGGGPDTQYF; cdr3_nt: TGTGCCAGCAGTTTATCTCCCGCTAGCGGGGGGGGCCCAGATACGCAGTATTTT
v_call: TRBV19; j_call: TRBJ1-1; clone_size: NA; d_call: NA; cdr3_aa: CASLWGGTEAFF; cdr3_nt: TGTGCCAGTTTATGGGGGGGCACTGAAGCTTTCTTT
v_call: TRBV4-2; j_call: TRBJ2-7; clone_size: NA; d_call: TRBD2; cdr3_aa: CASSQDRDYPYEQYF; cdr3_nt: TGTGCCAGCAGCCAAGATAGGGACTACCCCTACGAGCAGTACTTC
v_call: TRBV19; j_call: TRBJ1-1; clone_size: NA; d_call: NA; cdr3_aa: CASSISPLGAKGLEAFF; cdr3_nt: TGTGCCAGTAGTATCAGTCCCCTTGGGGCAAAGGGATTGGAAGCTTTCTTT
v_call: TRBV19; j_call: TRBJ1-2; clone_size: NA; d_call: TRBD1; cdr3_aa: CASSYRGLGYTF; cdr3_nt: TGTGCCAGTAGTTACAGGGGATTGGGCTACACCTTC
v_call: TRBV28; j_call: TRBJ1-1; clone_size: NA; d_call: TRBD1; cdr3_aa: CASSSPQGAGTEAFF; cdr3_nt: TGTGCCAGCAGTTCGCCACAGGGGGCGGGCACTGAAGCTTTCTTT
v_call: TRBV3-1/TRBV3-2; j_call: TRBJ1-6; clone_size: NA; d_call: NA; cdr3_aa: CASSREGDPLHF; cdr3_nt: TGTGCCAGCAGCCGGGAGGGGGATCCCCTCCACTTT
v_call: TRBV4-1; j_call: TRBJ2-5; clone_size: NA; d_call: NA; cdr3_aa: CASSQGGEETQYF; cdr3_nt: TGCGCCAGCAGCCAAGGCGGGGAAGAGACCCAGTACTTC
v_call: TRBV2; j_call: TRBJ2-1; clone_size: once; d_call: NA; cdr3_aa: CASSEWRGLSYNEQFF; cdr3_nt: TGTGCCAGCAGTGAATGGCGGGGTCTATCCTACAATGAGCAGTTCTTC
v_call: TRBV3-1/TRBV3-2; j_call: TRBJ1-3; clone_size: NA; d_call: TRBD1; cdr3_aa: CASSIQGASGNTIYF; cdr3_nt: TGTGCCAGCAGCATCCAGGGGGCCTCTGGAAACACCATATATTTT
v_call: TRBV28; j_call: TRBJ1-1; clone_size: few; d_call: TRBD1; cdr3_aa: CASSSTGVNTEAFF; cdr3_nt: TGTGCCAGCAGTTCGACAGGGGTGAACACTGAAGCTTTCTTT
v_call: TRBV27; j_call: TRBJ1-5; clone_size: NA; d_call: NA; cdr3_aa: CASSFIRTGGILNQPQHF; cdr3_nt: TGTGCCAGCAGTTTTATCAGGACGGGGGGTATACTCAATCAGCCCCAGCATTTT
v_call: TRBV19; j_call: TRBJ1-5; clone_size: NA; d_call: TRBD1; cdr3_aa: CASSNGQGSQPQHF; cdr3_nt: TGTGCCAGTAGTAATGGACAGGGATCTCAGCCCCAGCATTTT
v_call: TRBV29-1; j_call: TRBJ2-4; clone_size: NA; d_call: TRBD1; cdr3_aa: CSVEQGATKNIQYF; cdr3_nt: TGCAGCGTTGAACAGGGGGCTACCAAAAACATTCAGTACTTC
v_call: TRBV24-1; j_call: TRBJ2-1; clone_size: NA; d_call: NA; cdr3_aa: CATSDFGQRNYNEQFF; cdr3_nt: TGTGCCACCAGTGATTTTGGACAGAGGAATTACAATGAGCAGTTCTTC
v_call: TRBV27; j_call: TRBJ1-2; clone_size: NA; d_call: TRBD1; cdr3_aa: CASSPYNPGQGGYTF; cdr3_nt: TGTGCCAGCAGTCCCTATAATCCGGGACAGGGGGGCTACACCTTC
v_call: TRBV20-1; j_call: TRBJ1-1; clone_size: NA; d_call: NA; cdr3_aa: CSGANTEAFF; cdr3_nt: TGCAGTGGGGCGAACACTGAAGCTTTCTTT
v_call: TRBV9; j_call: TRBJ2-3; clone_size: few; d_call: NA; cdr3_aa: CASSVALASDTQYF; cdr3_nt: TGTGCCAGCAGCGTAGCCCTAGCGTCCGATACGCAGTATTTT
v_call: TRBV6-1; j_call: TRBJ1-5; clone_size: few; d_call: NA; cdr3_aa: CASSETAQTNQPQHF; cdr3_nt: TGTGCCAGCAGTGAAACAGCTCAAACTAATCAGCCCCAGCATTTT
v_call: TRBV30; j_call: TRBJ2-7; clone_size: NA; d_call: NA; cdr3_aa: CAWSGDTYEQYF; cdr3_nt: TGTGCCTGGAGTGGGGACACCTACGAGCAGTACTTC
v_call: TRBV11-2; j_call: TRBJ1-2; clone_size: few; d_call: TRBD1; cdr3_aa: CASSRGQEKGYTF; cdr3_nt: TGTGCCAGCAGCCGCGGACAGGAGAAGGGCTACACCTTC
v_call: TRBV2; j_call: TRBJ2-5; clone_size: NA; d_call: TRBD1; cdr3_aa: CASSHWTGGVQETQYF; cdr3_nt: TGTGCCAGCAGCCATTGGACAGGGGGAGTCCAAGAGACCCAGTACTTC
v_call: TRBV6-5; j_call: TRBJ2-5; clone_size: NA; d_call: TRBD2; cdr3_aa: CASRTSGRAETQYF; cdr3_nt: TGTGCCAGCAGGACTAGCGGGAGGGCGGAGACCCAGTACTTC
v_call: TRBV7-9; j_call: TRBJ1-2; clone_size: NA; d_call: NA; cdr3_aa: CASSLAPGEGNYGYTF; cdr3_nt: TGTGCCAGCAGCTTAGCTCCCGGGGAGGGAAACTATGGCTACACCTTC
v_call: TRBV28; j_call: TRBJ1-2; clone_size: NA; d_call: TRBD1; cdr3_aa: CASSSTDRVYGYTF; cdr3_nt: TGTGCCAGCAGTTCGACTGACAGGGTCTATGGCTACACCTTC
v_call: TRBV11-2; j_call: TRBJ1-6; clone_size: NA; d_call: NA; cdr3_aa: CASSLDRGRPGAYNSPLHF; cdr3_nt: TGTGCCAGCAGCTTAGATCGGGGAAGGCCGGGGGCCTATAATTCACCCCTCCACTTT
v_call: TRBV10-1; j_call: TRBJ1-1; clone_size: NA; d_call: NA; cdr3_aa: CASSRGGATNTEAFF; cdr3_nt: TGCGCCAGCAGTCGCGGGGGAGCGACGAACACTGAAGCTTTCTTT
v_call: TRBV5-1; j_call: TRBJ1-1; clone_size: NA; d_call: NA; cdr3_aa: CASSRTGYTEAFF; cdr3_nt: TGCGCCAGCAGCCGAACAGGGTACACTGAAGCTTTCTTT
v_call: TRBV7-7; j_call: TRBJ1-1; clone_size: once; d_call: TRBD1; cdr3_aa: CASSFAGTDSNTEAFF; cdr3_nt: TGTGCCAGCAGCTTCGCCGGGACAGACTCAAACACTGAAGCTTTCTTT
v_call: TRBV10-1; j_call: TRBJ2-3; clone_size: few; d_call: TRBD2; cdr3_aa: CASSLSGGRTDTQYF; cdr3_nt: TGCGCCAGCAGCCTCAGCGGGGGTCGGACAGATACGCAGTATTTT
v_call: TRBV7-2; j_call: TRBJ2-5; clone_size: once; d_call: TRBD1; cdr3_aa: CASSSRTGAEVPQYF; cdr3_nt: TGTGCCAGCAGCTCGAGGACAGGGGCGGAGGTACCACAGTACTTC
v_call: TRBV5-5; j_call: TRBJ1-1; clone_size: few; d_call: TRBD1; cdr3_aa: CASSVDRVNTEAFF; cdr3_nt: TGTGCCAGCAGCGTGGACAGGGTGAACACTGAAGCTTTCTTT
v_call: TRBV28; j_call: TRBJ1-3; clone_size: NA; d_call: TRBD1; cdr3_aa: CASSPQGAVGNTIYF; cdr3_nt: TGTGCCAGCAGTCCCCAGGGGGCAGTAGGAAACACCATATATTTT
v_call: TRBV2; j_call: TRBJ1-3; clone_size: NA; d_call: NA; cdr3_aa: CASSEEMGFTGNTIYF; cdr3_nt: TGTGCCAGCAGTGAAGAGATGGGCTTCACTGGAAACACCATATATTTT
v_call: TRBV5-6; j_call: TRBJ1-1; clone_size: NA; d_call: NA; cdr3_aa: CASSLESGPRRTEAFF; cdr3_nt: TGTGCCAGCAGCTTGGAATCGGGTCCGAGACGCACTGAAGCTTTCTTT
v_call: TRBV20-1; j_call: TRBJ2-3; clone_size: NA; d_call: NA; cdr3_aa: CSASPQTGTSTDTQYF; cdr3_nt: TGCAGTGCTAGTCCGCAGACAGGGACTAGCACAGATACGCAGTATTTT
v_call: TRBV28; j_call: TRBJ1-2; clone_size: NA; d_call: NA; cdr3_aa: CASSYRQAPKGYTF; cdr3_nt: TGTGCCAGCAGTTATAGACAGGCGCCTAAGGGCTACACCTTC
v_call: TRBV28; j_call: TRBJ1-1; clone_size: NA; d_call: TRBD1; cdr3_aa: CASSQGAGAMNTEAFF; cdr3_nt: TGTGCCAGCAGTCAGGGGGCGGGGGCCATGAACACTGAAGCTTTCTTT
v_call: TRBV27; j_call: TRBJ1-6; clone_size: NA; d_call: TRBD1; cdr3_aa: CASSTKPGGAANNSPLHF; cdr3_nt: TGTGCCAGCAGCACGAAGCCAGGGGGCGCCGCAAATAATTCACCCCTCCACTTT
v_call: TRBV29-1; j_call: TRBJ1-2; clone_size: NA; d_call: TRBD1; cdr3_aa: CSVYPGQGLYGYTF; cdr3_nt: TGCAGCGTTTATCCGGGACAGGGCTTATATGGCTACACCTTC
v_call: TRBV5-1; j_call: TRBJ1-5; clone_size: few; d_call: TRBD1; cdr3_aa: CASSFGTGGRNQPQHF; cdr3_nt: TGCGCCAGCAGCTTCGGGACAGGGGGGCGCAATCAGCCCCAGCATTTT
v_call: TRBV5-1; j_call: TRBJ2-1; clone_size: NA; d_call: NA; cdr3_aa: CASSFDLNEQFF; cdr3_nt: TGCGCCAGCAGCTTCGACTTGAATGAGCAGTTCTTC
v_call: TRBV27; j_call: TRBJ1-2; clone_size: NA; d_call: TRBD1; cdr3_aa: CASSHATGLGYGYTF; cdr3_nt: TGTGCCAGCAGTCACGCGACAGGGCTAGGGTATGGCTACACCTTC
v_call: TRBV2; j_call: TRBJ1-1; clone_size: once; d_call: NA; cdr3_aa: CASSGGKPTEAFF; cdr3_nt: TGTGCCAGCAGCGGGGGAAAGCCCACTGAAGCTTTCTTT
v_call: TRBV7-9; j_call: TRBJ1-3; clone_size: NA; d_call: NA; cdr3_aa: CASSLDGAGNTIYF; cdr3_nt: TGTGCCAGCAGCTTAGACGGAGCTGGAAACACCATATATTTT
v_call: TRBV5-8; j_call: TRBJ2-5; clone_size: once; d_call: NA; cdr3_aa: CASSRPRRRPGEEAQYF; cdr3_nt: TGTGCCAGCAGCCGGCCCCGAAGGAGGCCAGGCGAGGAAGCCCAGTACTTC
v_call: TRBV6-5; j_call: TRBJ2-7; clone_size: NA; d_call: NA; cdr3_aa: CAGGSGTTPYEQYF; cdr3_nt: TGTGCCGGTGGGTCTGGGACAACTCCCTACGAGCAGTACTTC
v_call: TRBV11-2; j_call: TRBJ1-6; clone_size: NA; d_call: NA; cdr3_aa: CASSLARSYNSPLHF; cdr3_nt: TGTGCCAGCAGCTTAGCAAGGAGCTATAATTCACCCCTCCACTTT
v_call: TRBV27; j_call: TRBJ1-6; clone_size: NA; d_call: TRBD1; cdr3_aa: CASSPTGQGISRLNSPLHF; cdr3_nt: TGTGCCAGCAGTCCGACGGGACAGGGGATATCGCGTCTGAATTCACCCCTCCACTTT
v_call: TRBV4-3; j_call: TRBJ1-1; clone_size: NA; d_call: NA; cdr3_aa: CASSQTGNTEAFF; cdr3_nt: TGCGCCAGCAGCCAAACAGGGAACACTGAAGCTTTCTTT
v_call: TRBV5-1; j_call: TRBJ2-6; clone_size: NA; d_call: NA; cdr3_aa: CASSFTGANVLTF; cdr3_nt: TGCGCCAGCAGCTTTACTGGGGCCAACGTCCTGACTTTC